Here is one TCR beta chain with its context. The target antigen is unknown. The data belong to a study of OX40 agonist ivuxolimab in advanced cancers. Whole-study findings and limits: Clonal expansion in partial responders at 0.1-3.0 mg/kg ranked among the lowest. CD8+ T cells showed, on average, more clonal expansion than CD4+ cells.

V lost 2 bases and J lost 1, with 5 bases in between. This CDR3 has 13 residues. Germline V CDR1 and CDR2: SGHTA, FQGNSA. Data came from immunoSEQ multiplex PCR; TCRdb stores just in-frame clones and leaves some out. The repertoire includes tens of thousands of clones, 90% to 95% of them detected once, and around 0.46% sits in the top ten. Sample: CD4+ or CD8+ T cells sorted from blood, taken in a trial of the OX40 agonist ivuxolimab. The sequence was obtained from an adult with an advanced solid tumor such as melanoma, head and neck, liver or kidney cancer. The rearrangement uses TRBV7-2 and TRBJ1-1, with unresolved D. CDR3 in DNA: TGTGCCAGCAGCTTATTCGGGAACACTGAAGCTTTCTTT. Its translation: CASSLFGNTEAFF.